This T cell receptor beta chain was sequenced during a study of blood T cells in healthy people across ages. A sample-barcoded 5' primer and a J-beta primer mix were used in a second PCR of roughly 7 to 11 cycles. TCRdb re-called the 5' RACE reads with MiXCR, one entry per CDR3 protein. The sample yields 500,000 to 700,000 distinct CDR3 sequences, under 30% seen once. The CDR3 runs to 18 residues. Germline V lookup: CDR1 SQVTM, CDR2 ANQGSEA. J lost 8 bases, V lost 3 bases, and 19 bases had no gene match. This clonotype has ten or more counts. No antigen is known for it. Study findings and constraints: Possibly, changes in expanded clonotypes were confounded because donor CMV status was unknown.

The sequenced sample was blood. This chain uses TRBV29-1 with TRBJ1-4, with 9 bases aligning to TRBD1. The TCR comes from a woman of 80 years or more in good health. Here the CDR3 reads CSVDALGGSGQGQEKLFF. In DNA form, the CDR3 reads TGCAGCGTTGACGCCCTCGGAGGGTCAGGACAGGGGCAGGAAAAACTGTTTTTT. Variable domain in full (rest from reference TRBV29-1 and TRBJ1-4): SAVISQKPSRDICQRGTSLTIQCQVDSQVTMMFWYRQQPGQSLTLIATANQGSEATYESGFVIDKFPISRPNLTFSTLTVSNMSPEDSSIYLCSVDALGGSGQGQEKLFFGSGTQLSVL.